The 15 T cell receptor beta chains listed next were all sequenced from one sample in a study of early stage breast cancer tumors. Profiled with immunoSEQ multiplex PCR; TCRdb holds only in-frame clones, not every one. The sample carries around 30,000 clones, 72% recorded once. The sequenced material came from blood. These receptors came from a person aged 45-60 years with breast cancer.

This chain joins TRBV6-7 and TRBJ2-1; D is undetermined. TRBV6-7 is marked as an open reading frame, function uncertain. Between the trimmed V and J ends, which lost 6 bases and 6 bases, there was a span of 12 bases. CDR3 size: 13 residues. The CDR3 nucleotides read TGTGCCAGCAGAACTAAGTGGGGCAATGAGCAGTTCTTC. Translation gives CASRTKWGNEQFF.

The chain combines TRBV19 with TRBJ2-5; no definite D call. Trimming removed 10 bases at V and 5 bases at J, with 20 bases between. CDR1 and CDR2 from the germline V gene are LNHDA and SQIVND (reference sequence). The CDR3 extends over 14 amino acids. The chain's CDR3 is CATSRAVPVETQYF. The CDR3 region has the DNA TGTGCCACCTCAAGGGCCGTGCCGGTTGAGACCCAGTACTTC.

The genes are TRBV27 and TRBJ2-3; D is uncertain. V shed 1 base and J shed 2 bases, with 7 bases lying between them. The germline gives CDR1 MNHEY, CDR2 SMNVEV (reference sequence). The CDR3 loop spans 14 amino acids. The CDR3 is CASSLYGPTDTQYF. In nucleotides, the CDR3 is TGTGCCAGCAGTTTATACGGGCCCACAGATACGCAGTATTTT.

This clone has a handful of counts. The DNA for the CDR3 is TGCAGCGTCGAGGGGGGGACCGCGGGAGAGACCCAGTACTTC. Its protein is CSVEGGTAGETQYF. The chain couples TRBV29-1 to TRBJ2-5; the D gene is possibly TRBD2 (7 bases). The germline CDR1 and CDR2 sequences are SQVTM and ANQGSEA. The CDR3 covers 14 residues. The V and J ends lost 6 bases and 4 bases respectively, with 18 bases between them.

This clone showed up just a few times. The rearrangement uses TRBV2 and TRBJ1-3; D is uncertain. V was trimmed by 6 bases and J by 0 bases, leaving 18 bases between them. CDR3 length: 17 residues. Per germline, CDR1 SNHLY and CDR2 FYNNEI. This chain's CDR3 is CASSSPWQSDSGNTIYF. Here the CDR3 DNA reads TGTGCCAGCAGCTCTCCGTGGCAGTCAGACTCTGGAAACACCATATATTTT.

The table lists this clone with a few counts. The V call is TRBV9, the J call TRBJ2-5, with 10 positions matching TRBD1. J lost 0 bases, V lost 7 bases, and 6 bases had no gene match. Germline V CDR1 and CDR2: SGDLS, YYNGEE. This CDR3 has 15 amino acids. CDR3: CASARQGAYQETQYF. The CDR3, as DNA: TGTGCCAGCGCACGACAGGGGGCGTACCAAGAGACCCAGTACTTC.

This clone was counted between two and nine times. This chain links TRBV5-5 with TRBJ2-1, with 8 bases that match TRBD1. V shed 4 bases and J 3 bases; nucleotides not matched to a gene: 9. The CDR3 runs to 16 residues. Germline CDR1 is SGHKS and CDR2 is YYEKEE (reference sequence). The CDR3, as DNA: TGTGCCAGCAGCCTCCCAACAGGGGGGCTCTACAATGAGCAGTTCTTC. Protein product: CASSLPTGGLYNEQFF.

V usage is TRBV2 and J usage is TRBJ2-7; D ambiguous. Germline-derived CDR1 and CDR2 are SNHLY and FYNNEI. This CDR3 region has 14 residues. The ends were cut back, 5 bases at V and 2 bases at J, with 13 bases in the middle. The CDR3 region is CASSFYLLTYEQYF. In nucleotides, the CDR3 is TGTGCCAGCAGTTTTTACCTTTTAACCTACGAGCAGTACTTC.

The rearrangement joins TRBV5-5 to TRBJ1-1; weak D call: TRBD1 (6 bases). The germline CDR1 and CDR2 sequences are SGHKS and YYEKEE (reference sequence). The CDR3 loop spans 17 amino acids. V was clipped by 4 bases and J by 2 bases, with 21 bases between them. This CDR3 reads CASSPRGAQGPNTEAFF. CDR3 nucleotides: TGTGCCAGCAGCCCGAGGGGGGCCCAAGGTCCCAACACTGAAGCTTTCTTT.

This sequence joins TRBV4-1 and TRBJ1-4, with D possibly TRBD1 on 6 matching bases. The CDR3 sequence is 16 residues long. The germline V and J ends were trimmed by 0 bases and 4 bases, with 12 bases remaining between them. Germline CDR1 reads MGHRA; CDR2 reads YSYEKL. The CDR3 spells CASSQDPGQSNEKLFF. The CDR3 DNA reads as TGCGCCAGCAGCCAAGACCCGGGACAAAGTAATGAAAAACTGTTTTTT.

This chain connects TRBV19 to TRBJ2-2; 7 bases fit TRBD1. CDR3 length: 15 amino acids. Germline CDR1 and CDR2: LNHDA and SQIVND (reference sequence). Trimming removed 5 bases from V and 5 bases from J; junction bases left unmatched: 8. Written as DNA, the CDR3 is TGTGCCAGTAGTGCCGGGACAGTCTCAACCGGGGAGCTGTTTTTT. As protein: CASSAGTVSTGELFF.

The gene calls are TRBV2 and TRBJ2-3, with TRBD2 matching 13 bases. The CDR3 extends over 15 amino acids. CDR1 SNHLY and CDR2 FYNNEI come from the germline V gene. V was pared by 4 bases and J by 6 bases, with 4 bases of the junction left unmatched. The CDR3 reads CASSGGLAGEDTQYF. Here the CDR3 DNA reads TGTGCCAGCAGTGGCGGACTAGCGGGGGAGGATACGCAGTATTTT.

The chain has TRBV11-2 and TRBJ2-5, with 11 bases matching TRBD2. CDR1 is SGHAT, CDR2 FQNNGV, per germline. The CDR3 sequence is 15 residues long. V lost 5 bases, J lost 5 bases, and 7 bases stayed unmatched. Written as DNA, the CDR3 is TGTGCCAGCAGCCCGGCACTAGCGGGAGCGGAGACCCAGTACTTC. Translated: CASSPALAGAETQYF.

This rearrangement joins TRBV29-1 to TRBJ2-1; TRBD2 agrees at 14 bases. Trimming took 1 base from V and 7 from J; bases not matched to a gene: 9. Germline CDR1 SQVTM, CDR2 ANQGSEA. CDR3 length equals 17 residues. The CDR3 nucleotides read TGCAGCGTTGAAGGGGTAGGACTAGCGGGAGGTAGGAATGAGCAGTTCTTC. Its translation: CSVEGVGLAGGRNEQFF.

The chain recombines TRBV6-4 with TRBJ2-3, with D possibly matching TRBD2 (6 bases). The CDR3 contains 14 residues. Trimming shortened V by 2 bases and J by 5 bases, and 11 bases separated the two germline ends. Germline CDR1 MRHNA, CDR2 SNTAGT. CDR3 sequence: CASSDLGGGDTQYF. CDR3 coding DNA: TGTGCCAGCAGTGACCTTGGGGGAGGAGATACGCAGTATTTT.